This T cell receptor (beta chain) came from a study of T cell responses to AZD1222 COVID-19 vaccine. The study, taken as a whole, reports: Following two doses of AZD1222, Spike-specific TCR breadth and depth rose. Donors in the cohort were predominantly white British and more often female, and clonal diversity was possibly underestimated. Spike-wide coverage was observed for vaccine-associated CD4 TCRs, with dominant responses at 160-218 and 743-854. Of the AZD1222 recipients, only five to seven were seropositive at baseline.

Measured with immunoSEQ multiplex PCR; TCRdb has only the in-frame clones, and not every one. The sample holds fewer than 65,000 clones, roughly 80% seen once. For this clone: Its matching antigen is unknown.

The CDR3 is made up of 13 amino acids. Germline lookup yields CDR1 SGHTA and CDR2 FQGNSA. V lost 2 bases and J 7 bases, leaving 12 bases between the germline ends. The sequenced sample was peripheral blood, obtained on day 0 of AZD1222 vaccination. This chain connects TRBV7-2 to TRBJ2-7, with D unclear. This TCR derives from an adult in good health. The DNA for the CDR3 is TGTGCCAGCAGCTTAAAAGTCCTGCCGGAGCAGTACTTC. Translating it yields CASSLKVLPEQYF.